The clone carrying this TCR beta chain was recorded a few times. What it recognizes is unknown. The PCR made use of 60 Vbeta and 13 Jbeta primers. Using immunoSEQ multiplex PCR, the repertoire was profiled, and TCRdb retains in-frame clones only, with some absent. Here the sample spans some 140,000 clones, about four fifths being singletons. These data belong to a study of cytomegalovirus exposure and HLA in healthy donors. Study-level results: Rare TCR sequences predominated, though certain public TCRs were found in many donors. Equally common other TCR beta chains were less clonally expanded than HLA-associated ones, a later analysis found.

Trimming removed 6 bases from V and 1 base from J, with 6 bases in between. CDR3 size: 12 residues. Germline V lookup: CDR1 MNHEY, CDR2 SVGAGI. The TCR comes from a man younger than 35 in good health and CMV-seronegative. Sequenced input: PBMCs. The rearrangement uses TRBV6-5 and TRBJ1-1, with D uncertain. The CDR3 loop reads CASSRGNTEAFF. The CDR3 DNA sequence: TGTGCCAGCAGCCGAGGGAACACTGAAGCTTTCTTT.